These 3 T cell receptor beta chains share one sample of origin, sequenced in a study of shared clonotypes between healthy human individuals. Assay: immunoSEQ multiplex PCR; the TCRdb copy retains only in-frame clones and omits some. Here the sample spans some 580,000 clones, roughly 97% being singletons. Sequencing was performed on naive CD4+ T cells sorted from blood. Subset here: CD45RA+ positively selected. Receptors were obtained from a woman in her twenties or thirties in good health.

The V and J genes are TRBV27 and TRBJ1-5; D gene unclear. Germline V gene data show CDR1 as MNHEY and CDR2 as SMNVEV (reference sequence). The CDR3 sequence is 16 residues long. Trimming pared 3 bases from V and 3 bases from J, leaving 15 bases between. The chain's CDR3 is CASSFRPPFFNQPQHF. In DNA form, the CDR3 reads TGTGCCAGCAGTTTCAGGCCTCCTTTCTTCAATCAGCCCCAGCATTTT.

The V gene is TRBV6-1, the J gene TRBJ2-7; 7 nucleotides align to TRBD1. J gave up 2 bases and V 4 bases, and 5 bases lay outside the gene matches. The germline gives CDR1 MNHNS, CDR2 SASEGT. The CDR3 is 14 amino acids. The CDR3 DNA sequence: TGTGCCAGCAGTGGGGGGACAGAGACCTACGAGCAGTACTTC. It translates to CASSGGTETYEQYF.

V and J are TRBV18 and TRBJ2-2; D not resolved. Trimming pared 2 bases from V and 1 base from J, leaving 5 bases between. This CDR3 has 14 residues. Germline values: CDR1 KGHSH, CDR2 LQKENI. This CDR3 reads CASSPWENTGELFF. The CDR3 nucleotides are TGTGCCAGCTCACCATGGGAGAACACCGGGGAGCTGTTTTTT. Variable domain in full (rest from reference TRBV18 and TRBJ2-2): NAGVMQNPRHLVRRRGQEARLRCSPMKGHSHVYWYRQLPEEGLKFMVYLQKENIIDESGMPKERFSAEFPKEGPSILRIQQVVRGDSAAYFCASSPWENTGELFFGEGSRLTVL.